The rows below give T cell receptor beta chains drawn from one sample of a study of cytomegalovirus exposure and HLA in healthy donors. TCRdb keeps only in-frame clones here, not all; method: immunoSEQ multiplex PCR. The data hold about 170,000 clones, with 75% to 90% observed a single time. Input material: PBMCs. The source of these receptors is a woman aged 18-29 years in good health and CMV-seronegative. The CDR3 runs from the conserved cysteine through the conserved F or W.

16 | TRBJ2-7 | TRBV4-1 | CASSQQGQGKGDEQYF
13 | TRBJ2-7 | TRBV19 | CASSLGQNYEQYF
13 | TRBJ1-5 | TRBV19 | CASGQTVNQPQHF
13 | TRBJ2-7 | TRBV4-1 | CASSSDSVNEQYF
13 | TRBJ2-2 | TRBV29-1 | CSGRDSHTGELFF
13 | TRBJ1-1 | TRBV6-5 | CASSLGDYGEAFF
15 | TRBJ2-1 | TRBV11-2 | CASSPGQGSHNEQFF
16 | TRBJ2-2 | TRBV27 | CASSSFLRLNTGELFF
14 | TRBJ1-1 | TRBV7-2 | CASSLTEYYTEAFF
16 | TRBJ1-4 | TRBV28 | CASSPHSGTGNEKLFF
17 | TRBJ2-7 | TRBV19 | CASSIRLAGVLSYEQYF
14 | TRBJ2-7 | TRBV7-3 | CASSPGGPPYEQYF
14 | TRBJ1-2 | TRBV6-5 | CASSRVGGEVGYTF
17 | TRBJ1-1 | TRBV4-3 | CASSHPTGGAGNTEAFF
16 | TRBJ2-1 | TRBV5-6 | CASSLLDRGPYNEQFF
16 | TRBJ1-5 | TRBV5-1 | CASRVDYTDSNQPQHF
16 | TRBJ1-6 | TRBV7-9 | CASSSLRTAYNSPLHF
13 | TRBJ1-1 | TRBV19 | CASSLREGTEAFF
17 | TRBJ1-1 | TRBV5-1 | CASSLVGLRGLNTEAFF
15 | TRBJ1-2 | TRBV5-6 | CASSSDRGRDYGYTF
16 | TRBJ2-7 | TRBV5-1 | CASSLGTSGRADEQYF
15 | TRBJ1-1 | TRBV5-1 | CASSLALGAGTEAFF
15 | TRBJ1-3 | TRBV4-1 | CASSQDRQEGNTIYF
13 | TRBJ1-5 | TRBV18 | CASSPEGVQPQHF
16 | TRBJ2-7 | TRBV6-4 | CASSELAGASGYEQYF
18 | TRBJ2-5 | TRBV7-6 | CASSLSTGTGGSQETQYF
16 | TRBJ1-1 | TRBV2 | CASSARTGGTNTEAFF
15 | TRBJ2-3 | TRBV6-4 | CASSDSSGGADTQYF
17 | TRBJ1-6 | TRBV5-4 | CASRRGQLSSYNSPLHF
11 | TRBJ2-7 | TRBV5-1 | CASSPGYEQYF
14 | TRBJ1-1 | TRBV6-5 | CASMPRALGAEAFF
15 | TRBJ2-7 | TRBV18 | CASSPGTGGSYEQYF
15 | TRBJ2-1 | TRBV7-9 | CASSSLAGVAGEQFF
13 | TRBJ1-1 | TRBV30 | CAWSRGQYTEAFF
14 | TRBJ1-2 | TRBV5-1 | CASSITGANYGYTF
15 | TRBJ1-1 | TRBV5-4 | CASSLLGQGDVGAFF
15 | TRBJ2-7 | TRBV11-2 | CASSLRAGGGYEQYF
15 | TRBJ1-4 | TRBV9 | CASSPQGATNEKLFF
16 | TRBJ1-1 | TRBV28 | CASSATGAPLNTEAFF
13 | TRBJ1-2 | TRBV6-5 | CASRTTGFGGYTF
15 | TRBJ2-1 | TRBV5-1 | CASSFSGSDYNEQFF
16 | TRBJ1-5 | TRBV27 | CASSSSQGGRNQPQHF
17 | TRBJ2-7 | TRBV7-9 | CASSFEVSPSISYEQYF
16 | TRBJ1-1 | TRBV18 | CASSLGQGIGNTEAFF
15 | TRBJ2-7 | TRBV2 | CASREGTSGPYEQYF
15 | TRBJ1-2 | TRBV19 | CASSIKQGYPYGYTF
14 | TRBJ2-6 | TRBV27 | CASSLGDSANVLTF
17 | TRBJ1-2 | TRBV18 | CASSPYTTGTGFYGYTF
16 | TRBJ2-1 | TRBV5-1 | CASSLGQEGPYNEQFF
13 | TRBJ1-2 | TRBV7-8 | CASSPGDSYGYTF
12 | TRBJ2-1 | TRBV6-4 | CASSDSGYEQFF
15 | TRBJ2-1 | TRBV4-3 | CASSQASASVDEQFF
10 | TRBJ1-2 | TRBV20-1 | CSASRSGYTF
15 | TRBJ1-6 | TRBV5-1 | CASSGGTLGNSPLHF
13 | TRBJ1-3 | TRBV10-3 | CAIISGRGNTIYF
15 | TRBJ1-5 | TRBV6-5 | CASSYSKGGGQPQHF
14 | TRBJ2-1 | TRBV5-4 | CASSLGGSWNEQFF
16 | TRBJ1-4 | TRBV6-5 | CASSYSRQGTYEKLFF
14 | TRBJ2-3 | TRBV9 | CASSLLGGTDTQYF